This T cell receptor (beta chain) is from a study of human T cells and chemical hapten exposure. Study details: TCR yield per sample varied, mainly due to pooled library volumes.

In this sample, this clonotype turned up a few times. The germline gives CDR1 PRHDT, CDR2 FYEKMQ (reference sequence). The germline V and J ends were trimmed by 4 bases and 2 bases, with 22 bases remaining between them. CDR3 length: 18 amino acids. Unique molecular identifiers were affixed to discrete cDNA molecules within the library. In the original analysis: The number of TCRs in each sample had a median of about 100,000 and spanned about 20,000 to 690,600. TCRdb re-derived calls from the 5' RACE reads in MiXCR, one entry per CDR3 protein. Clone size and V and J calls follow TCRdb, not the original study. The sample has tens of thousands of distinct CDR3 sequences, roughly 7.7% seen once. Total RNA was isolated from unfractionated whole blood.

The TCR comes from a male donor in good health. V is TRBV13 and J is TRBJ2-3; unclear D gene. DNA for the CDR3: TGTGCCAGCAGCTCCAACTTAGGACCCCCGGCGGCCACAGATACGCAGTATTTT. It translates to CASSSNLGPPAATDTQYF. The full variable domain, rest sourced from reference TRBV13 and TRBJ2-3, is AAGVIQSPRHLIKEKRETATLKCYPIPRHDTVYWYQQGPGQDPQFLISFYEKMQSDKGSIPDRFSAQQFSDYHSELNMSSLELGDSALYFCASSSNLGPPAATDTQYFGPGTRLTVL.